This T cell receptor beta chain derives from a study of blood T cells in healthy people across ages. Looking at the study overall: Per two T cells, about one barcoded beta molecule was captured through template switching.

A sample-barcoded 5' primer and a J-beta primer mix were used in a second PCR of about 7 to 12 cycles. TCRdb fed the 5' RACE reads into MiXCR, producing one record per CDR3 protein. The sample includes more than 900,000 distinct CDR3 sequences, around 29% of them seen just once. This clonotype was counted only a few times. The CDR3 consists of 14 residues. With V trimmed by 0 bases and J by 7 bases, 2 bases remained unmatched. The germline V gene encodes CDR1 DFQATT and CDR2 SNEGSKA (reference sequence). These same data were also listed under a study on T cells of mothers and their children. That study adds: The whole RNA yield was converted to cDNA, roughly 1.5 ug per 15 ul. Second-round PCR products received sample barcodes and 2-4 random nucleotides from the M1S primer. In each mother, TCR beta CDR3 reads exceeded 10 million; in each child, they numbered approximately 3 million.

This rearrangement joins TRBV20-1 to TRBJ1-4, with TRBD1 matching over 10 bases. The origin of this receptor is a woman aged 40 to 55 in good health. Material: blood. The DNA for the CDR3 is TGCAGTGCTAGAGAGACAGGGGGCTTTGAAAAACTGTTTTTT. Its protein is CSARETGGFEKLFF.